This T cell receptor (beta chain) emerged from a study of cytomegalovirus exposure and HLA in healthy donors. Trimming took 5 bases from V and 3 from J; bases not matched to a gene: 4. Per the germline V gene, CDR1 is SGHNT and CDR2 is YENEEA. The CDR3 consists of 14 residues. Vbeta (60) and Jbeta (13) primers were used in the PCR. Sequencing used immunoSEQ multiplex PCR; TCRdb keeps in-frame clones, though not all of them. The repertoire consists of approximately 80,000 clones, with around 80% occurring once and the leading ten covering roughly 2.5%. The rearrangement uses TRBV11-3 and TRBJ2-7; 10 bases are shared with TRBD2. The sequencing sample was made of PBMCs. The receptor was derived from a male donor in good health and CMV-seropositive. The CDR3 sequence: CASSLRTSGYEQYF. CDR3 DNA sequence: TGTGCCAGCAGCCTCCGGACTAGCGGCTACGAGCAGTACTTC.